The text below deals with one T cell receptor beta chain. These data originate in a study of T-cell memory formation after mild COVID-19. Researchers used 5'RACE with constant-segment primers to make TCR alpha and TCR beta cDNA libraries that carry sample barcodes and UMIs. TCRdb redid the calling of the 5' RACE reads with MiXCR, one entry per CDR3 protein. The sample has 530,000 or so distinct CDR3 sequences, 17% seen once; the top ten hold about 7.5%. This CDR3 spans 16 amino acids. Germline V gene lookup returns CDR1 KGHSH and CDR2 LQKENI. J lost 2 bases, V lost 3 bases, and 9 bases had no gene match.

Material: PBMCs or a T cell subset sorted from them (not recorded which). The clonotype originates from an adult woman who had mild COVID-19 (a few samples of this study predate the infection). Cell type and time point are not known. The chain couples TRBV18 to TRBJ2-7; TRBD1 matches 8 bases. DNA of the CDR3: TGTGCCAGCTCACCTACGACAGGGGCCCACCCCTACGAGCAGTACTTC. This codes for CASSPTTGAHPYEQYF. The whole variable domain, filled in from reference TRBV18 and TRBJ2-7, reads NAGVMQNPRHLVRRRGQEARLRCSPMKGHSHVYWYRQLPEEGLKFMVYLQKENIIDESGMPKERFSAEFPKEGPSILRIQQVVRGDSAAYFCASSPTTGAHPYEQYFGPGTRLTVT.